These 13 T cell receptor beta chains share one sample of origin, sequenced in a study of cytomegalovirus exposure and HLA in healthy donors. 60 Vbeta and 13 Jbeta primers were used in PCR. Data came from immunoSEQ multiplex PCR; TCRdb stores just in-frame clones and leaves some out. The profile shows about 140,000 clones, around two thirds of them singletons. The sequencing sample was made of PBMCs. Every receptor here comes from a man aged 30 to 45 in good health and CMV-seropositive.

The V call is TRBV6-6, the J call TRBJ1-1; D uncertain. Germline V gives CDR1 MNHNY, CDR2 SVGAGI (reference sequence). This CDR3 spans 12 amino acids. The germline V and J ends were trimmed by 7 bases and 5 bases, with 11 bases remaining between them. The CDR3 is CASIIEDTEAFF. DNA of the CDR3: TGTGCCAGCATCATAGAGGATACTGAAGCTTTCTTT.

The J gene is TRBJ2-5, the V gene TRBV12-5; 7 nucleotides agree with TRBD1. The CDR3 runs to 15 residues. The J segment lost 5 bases and the V segment lost 6 bases, leaving 12 bases of the junction unmatched. Germline CDR1 LGHNT, CDR2 FRNRAP. This CDR3 reads CASGWDSLGWETQYF. In nucleotides, the CDR3 is TGTGCTAGTGGCTGGGACAGCCTCGGGTGGGAGACCCAGTACTTC.

The chain has TRBV18 and TRBJ1-2, with 7 bases that match TRBD1. Trimming cost V 3 bases and J 3 bases; bases outside gene matches: 7. From germline, CDR1 is KGHSH and CDR2 LQKENI. The CDR3 runs to 15 residues. CDR3 protein: CASSPQNRGDYGYTF. CDR3 sequence (DNA): TGTGCCAGCTCACCGCAAAACAGGGGAGACTATGGCTACACCTTC. Full variable domain (outside the CDR3, taken from reference TRBV18 and TRBJ1-2): NAGVMQNPRHLVRRRGQEARLRCSPMKGHSHVYWYRQLPEEGLKFMVYLQKENIIDESGMPKERFSAEFPKEGPSILRIQQVVRGDSAAYFCASSPQNRGDYGYTFGSGTRLTVV.

The gene calls are TRBV19 and TRBJ1-2, with D possibly being TRBD1 (5 bases). From germline, CDR1 is LNHDA and CDR2 SQIVND (reference sequence). The V end lost 5 bases, the J end lost 8 bases, and 15 bases lay between the germline ends. The CDR3 has 13 residues. CDR3 sequence (DNA): TGTGCCAGTAGTGACAGCTTCCTGGACGGCTACACCTTC. It is translated as CASSDSFLDGYTF.

This rearrangement joins TRBV28 to TRBJ1-4, with 9 nucleotides matching TRBD1. The CDR3 covers 18 residues. The germline CDR1 and CDR2 sequences are MDHEN and SYDVKM. V dropped 4 bases and J dropped 0; count of bases not matched to a gene: 9. The CDR3 sequence: CASSYPGTGLATNEKLFF. CDR3 bases: TGTGCCAGCAGTTACCCCGGGACAGGGCTCGCAACTAATGAAAAACTGTTTTTT. The complete variable domain, with remaining parts taken from reference TRBV28 and TRBJ1-4, reads DVKVTQSSRYLVKRTGEKVFLECVQDMDHENMFWYRQDPGLGLRLIYFSYDVKMKEKGDIPEGYSVSREKKERFSLILESASTNQTSMYLCASSYPGTGLATNEKLFFGSGTQLSVL.

V is TRBV29-1 and J is TRBJ2-7; TRBD2 is a possible D gene (5 bases). Germline V gene sequence: CDR1 SQVTM, CDR2 ANQGSEA. This CDR3 is 12 amino acids long. Trimming cost V 4 bases and J 5 bases, with 12 bases left between them. Here the CDR3 reads CSVVVGVNEQYF. The CDR3 DNA reads TGCAGCGTTGTTGTCGGGGTGAACGAGCAGTACTTC.

The chain combines TRBV5-1 with TRBJ2-5; 8 bases are shared with TRBD2. CDR1 and CDR2 (germline): SGHRS, YFSETQ. The CDR3 sequence is 14 residues long. After removal of 1 base from V and 1 base from J, the junction contained 0 bases not matched to a gene. CDR3 region: CASSLTSGQETQYF. CDR3 DNA: TGCGCCAGCAGCTTGACTAGCGGCCAAGAGACCCAGTACTTC.

V gene TRBV7-3 combines with J gene TRBJ1-1; D is possibly TRBD1 (5 bases). Trimming left V 5 bases short and J 3 bases short, with 13 bases between. CDR1 is SGHTA and CDR2 is FQGTGA in the germline V gene. The CDR3 runs 14 residues. CDR3 sequence: CASSMGDRYTEAFF. The DNA for the CDR3 is TGTGCCAGCAGCATGGGTGACAGATACACTGAAGCTTTCTTT.

The rearrangement links TRBV28 to TRBJ1-4, with D perhaps matching TRBD1 (5 bases). Germline V gene lookup returns CDR1 MDHEN and CDR2 SYDVKM. V lost 7 bases and J 8 bases, leaving 20 bases between the germline ends. The CDR3 loop spans 15 amino acids. CDR3 in amino acids: CASNPDGGEGEKLFF. In DNA form, the CDR3 reads TGTGCCAGCAATCCCGACGGGGGTGAGGGGGAAAAACTGTTTTTT.

The chain joins TRBV25-1 to TRBJ2-3; 9 bases are a match to TRBD2. The CDR3 runs to 16 residues. Trimming took 3 bases from V and 5 from J; bases not matched to a gene: 9. CDR1 and CDR2 from the germline V gene are MGHDK and SYGVNS. The CDR3 nucleotides are TGTGCCAGCAGTGAGTTGATAGCGGGAGAGGGAGATACGCAGTATTTT. Residues: CASSELIAGEGDTQYF.

The genes are TRBV7-9 and TRBJ2-7; TRBD2 agrees at 12 bases. Germline V gene data show CDR1 as SEHNR and CDR2 as FQNEAQ (reference sequence). This CDR3 is built from 15 residues. V was clipped by 5 bases and J by 4 bases; unmatched bases: 6. The CDR3 is CASSDTGTSGYEQYF. The CDR3 DNA sequence: TGTGCCAGCAGCGATACCGGGACTAGCGGGTACGAGCAGTACTTC. The whole variable domain, filled in from reference TRBV7-9 and TRBJ2-7, reads DTGVSQNPRHKITKRGQNVTFRCDPISEHNRLYWYRQTLGQGPEFLTYFQNEAQLEKSRLLSDRFSAERPKGSFSTLEIQRTEQGDSAMYLCASSDTGTSGYEQYFGPGTRLTVT.

The rearrangement uses TRBV7-9 and TRBJ1-2; D might be TRBD1 (6 bases). Germline-derived CDR1 and CDR2 are SEHNR and FQNEAQ (reference sequence). The CDR3 covers 16 residues. V was cut by 2 bases and J by 8 bases, with 21 bases left in between. The CDR3, as DNA: TGTGCCAGCAGCTTAAGGGACATAACATTAGTTTCGGGCTACACCTTC. It yields the protein CASSLRDITLVSGYTF.

V and J are TRBV6-5 and TRBJ2-5; TRBD2 might be the D (6 bases). This CDR3 region has 15 residues. V shed 2 bases and J shed 4 bases, with 14 bases lying between them. Germline CDR1 is MNHEY and CDR2 is SVGAGI. In DNA form, the CDR3 reads TGTGCCAGCAGTTACGGGTCTGTGGGAGGAGAGACCCAGTACTTC. Translated: CASSYGSVGGETQYF.